The 2 T cell receptor beta chains reported below all come from one sample, sequenced in a study of OX40 agonist ivuxolimab in advanced cancers. Using immunoSEQ multiplex PCR, the repertoire was profiled, and TCRdb retains in-frame clones only, with some absent. The sample consists of fewer than 20,000 clones, approximately 85% of them appearing once. The sequenced sample was CD4+ or CD8+ T cells sorted from blood, obtained in a trial of the OX40 agonist ivuxolimab. These receptors all stem from an adult with an advanced solid tumor such as melanoma, head and neck, liver or kidney cancer.

V usage is TRBV30 and J usage is TRBJ2-1; D call uncertain. Germline-derived CDR1 and CDR2 are GTSNPN and SVGIG (reference sequence). This CDR3 region has 13 residues. With 0 bases removed from V and 3 bases from J, the gap between germline ends came to 6 bases. Here the CDR3 reads CAWSVQFYNEQFF. CDR3 DNA sequence: TGTGCCTGGAGTGTACAGTTCTACAATGAGCAGTTCTTC.

J is TRBJ2-1 and V is TRBV27; 14 bases align to TRBD2. This CDR3 is 14 amino acids long. The ends lost 5 bases at V and 15 bases at J; junction bases unmatched: 9. The germline CDR1 and CDR2 sequences are MNHEY and SMNVEV (reference sequence). The CDR3 spells CASSPTGLAGEGFF. Written as DNA, the CDR3 is TGTGCCAGCAGTCCGACGGGACTAGCGGGAGAGGGGTTCTTC.